The rows below give T cell receptor beta chains drawn from one sample of a study of shared clonotypes between healthy human individuals. The repertoire was sequenced with immunoSEQ multiplex PCR; TCRdb's copy has only in-frame clones and lacks some. The repertoire has 1.5 million to 2.5 million clones, about 95% of them found once; the top ten carry 1% to 1.5%. Specimen: naive CD8+ T cells sorted from blood. The receptors come from a man in his late teens or twenties in good health. Each CDR3 is given with its conserved first and last residue. A D gene is named only where the DNA matches it firmly. Clone size, where shown, is once, few, many, or a class for clones that have expanded.

j_gene	d_gene	v_gene	abundance	CDR3nt	CDR3aa
TRBJ2-3	TRBD2	TRBV11-3	once	TGTGCCAGCAGCTCCCCCAGCGGGGCTACGCAGTATTTT	CASSSPSGATQYF
TRBJ2-3	.	TRBV29-1	.	TGCAGCGTTACCGACGGGGGATGGGGAGATACGCAGTATTTT	CSVTDGGWGDTQYF
TRBJ2-1	TRBD2	TRBV27	.	TGTGCCAGCAGTGCGTCCGGGGGGGTAAATGAGCAGTTCTTC	CASSASGGVNEQFF
TRBJ2-2	TRBD2	TRBV5-4	once	TGTGCCAGCAGCTGGGGGACTATAAATTCCGGGGAGCTGTTTTTT	CASSWGTINSGELFF
TRBJ2-3	TRBD2	TRBV15	.	TGTGCCACCAGCACTACGGGACTATTGACAGATACGCAGTATTTT	CATSTTGLLTDTQYF
TRBJ2-1	.	TRBV13	.	TGTGCCAGCAGCCTATATCTTAACAATGAGCAGTTCTTC	CASSLYLNNEQFF
TRBJ2-7	.	TRBV30	once	TGTGCCTGGAACGGACCTTACGAGCAGTACTTC	CAWNGPYEQYF
TRBJ2-5	.	TRBV19	.	TGTGCCAGTAATTATTCCGGGGGACCGATCCAAGAGACCCAGTACTTC	CASNYSGGPIQETQYF
TRBJ2-1	.	TRBV9	.	TGTGCCAGCAGCCCCCTCACGAAGAGGGACAATGAGCAGTTCTTC	CASSPLTKRDNEQFF
TRBJ2-5	.	TRBV5-6	.	TGTGCCAGCAGCTTGGTCCTTTCCTTAGAGACCCAGTACTTC	CASSLVLSLETQYF
TRBJ2-2	.	TRBV19	.	TGTGCCAGTAGTGCCGCAGGAACCGGGGAGCTGTTTTTT	CASSAAGTGELFF
TRBJ2-1	.	TRBV20-1	once	TGCAGTGCTAGAGATACAGCGAAGCAGTTCTTC	CSARDTAKQFF
TRBJ2-7	.	TRBV27	.	TGTGCCAGCAGTAGCGATCGGGGGCTCACGTCCTACGAGCAGTACTTC	CASSSDRGLTSYEQYF
TRBJ1-3	.	TRBV6-5	once	TGTGCCAGCAGTTACTCGGCGCAGGCCGGGGACACCATATATTTT	CASSYSAQAGDTIYF
TRBJ2-1	TRBD1	TRBV6-5	.	TGTGCCAGCAGCCATCTGACAGGGGACTACAATGAGCAGTTCTTC	CASSHLTGDYNEQFF
TRBJ1-1	TRBD1	TRBV4-1	.	TGCGCCAGCAGCCCCCTGGGACAGGGGAGAGGTGAAGCTTTCTTT	CASSPLGQGRGEAFF
TRBJ2-1	TRBD2	TRBV4-3	.	TGCGCCAGCAGCCAAGGGCTAGCGGCTGAGGAAGTGGATGAGCAGTTCTTC	CASSQGLAAEEVDEQFF
TRBJ1-4	.	TRBV2	.	TGTGCCAGCAGTGAATTGGCCTCAACCTGGGGTGAAAAACTGTTTTTT	CASSELASTWGEKLFF
TRBJ2-3	TRBD2	TRBV28	.	TGTGCCAGCAGTTTCCAAGGGGAGGGCCTCACAGATACGCAGTATTTT	CASSFQGEGLTDTQYF
TRBJ2-7	.	TRBV5-6	.	TGTGCCAGCAGCTTGAATCCGGGACTGGGCGAGCAGTACTTC	CASSLNPGLGEQYF
TRBJ2-7	.	TRBV27	.	TGTGCCAGCAGTTCCCTACATGGACCCTCCTACGAGCAGTACTTC	CASSSLHGPSYEQYF
TRBJ2-7	TRBD1	TRBV6-1	.	TGTGCCAGCAGTCTGGACAGGGACTACGAGCAGTACTTC	CASSLDRDYEQYF
TRBJ2-7	.	TRBV11-3	.	TGTGCCAGCAGCTCCCGGGCCTGGGACGAGCAGTACTTC	CASSSRAWDEQYF
TRBJ1-4	TRBD1	TRBV4-1	.	TGCGCCAGCAGCCACCCTCAGGGGGTTGGTAATGAAAAACTGTTTTTT	CASSHPQGVGNEKLFF
TRBJ2-7	TRBD1	TRBV27	.	TGTGCCAGCAGTGACAGGGGGCCTGAGTACGAGCAGTACTTC	CASSDRGPEYEQYF
TRBJ1-3	.	TRBV9	.	TGTGCCAGCAGACCCCCGTTCGGCTCTGGAAACACCATATATTTT	CASRPPFGSGNTIYF
TRBJ2-7	TRBD2	TRBV4-1	once	TGCGCCAGCAGCCAAGCAGCGGGGGGGAGCTCCTACGAGCAGTACTTC	CASSQAAGGSSYEQYF
TRBJ1-1	.	TRBV7-6	.	TGTGCCAGCCGGAGGGATCCTATGAACACTGAAGCTTTCTTT	CASRRDPMNTEAFF
TRBJ2-1	TRBD2	TRBV7-9	.	TGTGCCAGCAGCTCGGGACTAGCTCCCTACAATGAGCAGTTCTTC	CASSSGLAPYNEQFF
TRBJ2-5	.	TRBV11-2	.	TGTGCCAGCAGCCTCAGCGGGCTGCAAGAGACCCAGTACTTC	CASSLSGLQETQYF
TRBJ2-3	.	TRBV10-3	.	TGTGCCATCAGTGCGGACACAGATACGCAGTATTTT	CAISADTDTQYF
TRBJ2-7	TRBD1	TRBV7-2	.	TGTGCCAGCAGCTTAACAGGGGCATCCTACGAGCAGTACTTC	CASSLTGASYEQYF
TRBJ2-3	TRBD1	TRBV2	.	TGTGCCAGCAGCCCAGGACAGGGGGCAGATACGCAGTATTTT	CASSPGQGADTQYF
TRBJ1-1	TRBD1	TRBV6-1	.	TGTGCCAGCAGTGAAGCCTTTTCCGGGACAGGGGGTTTTAACACTGAAGCTTTCTTT	CASSEAFSGTGGFNTEAFF
TRBJ2-5	.	TRBV27	.	TGTGCCAGCAGTTTGACGGTTAGGCTCCTGCAAGAGACCCAGTACTTC	CASSLTVRLLQETQYF
TRBJ2-2	.	TRBV28	.	TGTGCCAGCAGAGGGGAAACGAACACCGGGGAGCTGTTTTTT	CASRGETNTGELFF
TRBJ1-3	.	TRBV30	.	TGTGCCTGGAGTACTATATACTCTGGAAACACCATATATTTT	CAWSTIYSGNTIYF
TRBJ2-7	.	TRBV11-2	.	TGTGCCAGCAGCTTGTCAGGGGACTACGAGCAGTACTTC	CASSLSGDYEQYF
TRBJ1-2	.	TRBV6-6	.	TGTGCCAGCAGTTACTCGTCGATCCCGGACTATGGCTACACCTTC	CASSYSSIPDYGYTF
TRBJ1-2	.	TRBV11-2	.	TGTGCCAGCAGCTTAAGCCTCGGCGGCGCCTTAGGCTACACCTTC	CASSLSLGGALGYTF
TRBJ2-1	.	TRBV7-9	.	TGTGCCAGCTCCTCCGGCGGGGAGTACAATGAGCAGTTCTTC	CASSSGGEYNEQFF
TRBJ2-7	TRBD1	TRBV12-5	many	TGTGCTAGTGGTTTGGGTGCTCCGGGGACAGGGATTTACGAGCAGTACTTC	CASGLGAPGTGIYEQYF
TRBJ2-7	.	TRBV4-1	.	TGCGCCAGCAGCCAAGGGGCCACGGAGCAGTACTTC	CASSQGATEQYF
TRBJ2-7	TRBD1	TRBV27	.	TGTGCCAGCAGACTACAGGGGAGCTCCTACGAGCAGTACTTC	CASRLQGSSYEQYF
TRBJ2-3	TRBD2	TRBV27	.	TGTGCCACGGGACTAGTGGGCACAGATACGCAGTATTTT	CATGLVGTDTQYF
TRBJ2-7	.	TRBV5-5	.	TGTGCCAGCAGCCTGGACAGTAGTAACTACGAGCAGTACTTC	CASSLDSSNYEQYF
TRBJ1-4	.	TRBV9	.	TGTGCCAGCAGCGTAGGTGGGGAGGATGAAAAACTGTTTTTT	CASSVGGEDEKLFF
TRBJ1-5	.	TRBV6-1	.	TGTGCCAGCAGTGAAGCGATCGTGAGAAGCAATCAGCCCCAGCATTTT	CASSEAIVRSNQPQHF
TRBJ1-1	.	TRBV7-9	.	TGTGCCAGCAGCTTGCCCTCTCAAGCGAACACTGAAGCTTTCTTT	CASSLPSQANTEAFF
TRBJ2-2	.	TRBV7-3	.	TGTGCCAGCAGCCCGACTCTTTTAGGCGGGGAGCTGTTTTTT	CASSPTLLGGELFF
TRBJ2-5	TRBD2	TRBV13	.	TGTGCCAGCAGCTTAGTCTTGCGGGCCACTAGCGGACTCGATGACCCGGAGACCCAGTACTTC	CASSLVLRATSGLDDPETQYF
TRBJ2-7	TRBD1	TRBV9	.	TGTGCCAGCAGCGCGGGGACAGCGCCCTACGAGCAGTACTTC	CASSAGTAPYEQYF
TRBJ2-2	TRBD2	TRBV29-1	.	TGCAGCGTTGAAAGACCTAGCGGGAGCGCCGGGGAGCTGTTTTTT	CSVERPSGSAGELFF
TRBJ1-2	TRBD1	TRBV7-9	.	TGTGCCAGCAGCGAGAGTTCGGACAGGGTTAATGGCTACACCTTC	CASSESSDRVNGYTF
TRBJ2-3	TRBD1	TRBV5-1	.	TGCGCCAGCAGCGCGCCCGGGACAGGACGCACAGATACGCAGTATTTT	CASSAPGTGRTDTQYF
TRBJ1-6	TRBD1	TRBV5-8	.	TGTGCCAGCAGCTGGACAGGGGGCTTTAATTCACCCCTCCACTTT	CASSWTGGFNSPLHF
TRBJ2-1	TRBD1	TRBV5-4	once	TGTGCCAGCAGCCGGGAAGGGACAGGGAGTTTGTATGAGCAGTTCTTC	CASSREGTGSLYEQFF
TRBJ2-3	.	TRBV5-4	.	TGTGCCAGCAGCGGGTTCAGCACAGATACGCAGTATTTT	CASSGFSTDTQYF
TRBJ2-7	.	TRBV18	.	TGTGCCAGCTCACCACCGTCGGGGAACGGTAGAAGTGACTACGAGCAGTACTTC	CASSPPSGNGRSDYEQYF